Presented here are 15 T cell receptor beta chains from one specimen sequenced in a study of blood T cell repertoires in COVID-19. TCRdb's copy holds only in-frame clones and misses some; the assay was immunoSEQ multiplex PCR. The table lists about 310,000 clones, about 87% of them singletons. Sequenced: PBMCs or T cells enriched from blood (not recorded which). These receptors were collected from a young woman who had recovered from COVID-19.

The V gene is TRBV7-2, the J gene TRBJ2-7, with 7 bases that match TRBD2. The V gene's germline CDR1 is SGHTA and CDR2 FQGNSA. V dropped 6 bases and J dropped 7; count of bases not matched to a gene: 9. The CDR3 contains 13 residues. CDR3 nucleotide sequence: TGTGCCAGCAGACCCGGGACTATCTTGGAGCAGTACTTC. Protein: CASRPGTILEQYF.

The chain combines TRBV27 with TRBJ2-5, with D hard to call. Trimming removed 6 bases at V and 4 bases at J, with 9 bases between. Germline lookup yields CDR1 MNHEY and CDR2 SMNVEV (reference sequence). The CDR3 contains 12 residues. DNA of the CDR3: TGTGCCAGCAGCCCGCCGGGAGAGACCCAGTACTTC. Amino acid sequence: CASSPPGETQYF.

This chain joins TRBV7-9 and TRBJ1-3; a possible D gene is TRBD1 (6 bases). Germline values: CDR1 SEHNR, CDR2 FQNEAQ (reference sequence). CDR3 length: 15 amino acids. V was shortened by 6 bases and J by 3 bases, with 15 bases between the two germline ends. The CDR3: CASRTTGSYGNTIYF. Here the CDR3 DNA reads TGTGCCAGCAGAACGACAGGATCCTATGGAAACACCATATATTTT.

V and J are TRBV6-1 and TRBJ2-1, with a possible D match to TRBD1 (5 bases). The CDR3 is made up of 15 amino acids. CDR1 and CDR2 (germline): MNHNS, SASEGT. V shed 1 base and J shed 6 bases, with 13 bases lying between them. The CDR3 DNA reads TGTGCCAGCAGTGAAGTGCCTTACCAGGGCAATGAGCAGTTCTTC. Its protein is CASSEVPYQGNEQFF.

The genes are TRBV19 and TRBJ2-1; 7 bases map to TRBD1. The CDR3 length is 16 residues. Germline lookup yields CDR1 LNHDA and CDR2 SQIVND (reference sequence). The J segment lost 0 bases and the V segment lost 6 bases, leaving 8 bases of the junction unmatched. The CDR3, as DNA: TGTGCCAGTAGAAAGAGGACAGGTATCTCCTACAATGAGCAGTTCTTC. This sequence encodes CASRKRTGISYNEQFF. Looking up the rest from reference TRBV19 and TRBJ2-1 gives the full variable domain: DGGITQSPKYLFRKEGQNVTLSCEQNLNHDAMYWYRQDPGQGLRLIYYSQIVNDFQKGDIAEGYSVSREKKESFPLTVTSAQKNPTAFYLCASRKRTGISYNEQFFGPGTRLTVL.

The gene calls are TRBV6-2 or TRBV6-3 and TRBJ2-1; 11 bases line up with TRBD2. Trimming at V came to 6 bases and at J to 8 bases, leaving 9 bases not matched to a gene. This CDR3 region has 15 residues. Germline V gene lookup returns CDR1 MNHEY and CDR2 SVGEGT. CDR3 loop: CASSRTSGSPHEQFF. DNA for the CDR3: TGTGCCAGCAGCCGCACTAGCGGGAGTCCCCATGAGCAGTTCTTC.

This clone was seen once. The chain combines TRBV11-2 with TRBJ2-1, with TRBD2 matching 10 bases. This CDR3 is built from 14 residues. Germline V lookup: CDR1 SGHAT, CDR2 FQNNGV. With 3 bases clipped from V and 5 bases from J, the junction kept 1 base outside the gene matches. The CDR3, as DNA: TGTGCCAGCAGCTTTACTAGCGGGGACAATGAGCAGTTCTTC. Protein sequence: CASSFTSGDNEQFF.

This clone was counted a single time. The J gene is TRBJ1-5, the V gene TRBV7-2, with D perhaps TRBD1 (6 bases). The CDR3 extends over 16 amino acids. Germline V CDR1 and CDR2: SGHTA, FQGNSA. V lost 5 bases to trimming and J lost 0 bases, with 14 bases between them. In nucleotides, the CDR3 is TGTGCCAGCAGCCAGTGGACAGACCATAGCAATCAGCCCCAGCATTTT. Protein sequence: CASSQWTDHSNQPQHF.

The J gene is TRBJ2-5, the V gene TRBV7-2; the match to TRBD2 covers 8 bases. The germline gives CDR1 SGHTA, CDR2 FQGNSA. V was clipped by 1 base and J by 4 bases; unmatched bases: 8. The CDR3 covers 16 residues. The DNA of the CDR3 is TGTGCCAGCAGCTTAGTAAGCGGGAGTTTGGTAGAGACCCAGTACTTC. Amino acids: CASSLVSGSLVETQYF.

J is TRBJ2-7 and V is TRBV6-5; 8 bases fit TRBD1. There are 15 residues in the CDR3. Germline CDR1 MNHEY, CDR2 SVGAGI. V lost 6 bases, J lost 2 bases, and 9 bases stayed unmatched. The DNA for the CDR3 is TGTGCCAGCAGCCGACTCCAGGGGGCGACCTACGAGCAGTACTTC. It translates to CASSRLQGATYEQYF.

The gene calls are TRBV28 and TRBJ1-5; TRBD1 matches at 8 bases. Germline values: CDR1 MDHEN, CDR2 SYDVKM. J lost 9 bases, V lost 6 bases, and 13 bases had no gene match. CDR3 length equals 15 residues. The CDR3 bases are TGTGCCAGCAGCAAACCGACAGGGGCAATCCTGCCCCAGCATTTT. It yields the protein CASSKPTGAILPQHF.

The rearrangement uses TRBV7-2 and TRBJ2-5, with TRBD1 matching over 8 bases. This CDR3 contains 14 residues. With 5 bases clipped from V and 3 bases from J, the junction kept 5 bases outside the gene matches. CDR1 is SGHTA and CDR2 is FQGNSA in the germline V gene. The CDR3 reads CASSPSTGEETQYF. The CDR3 bases are TGTGCCAGCAGCCCGTCGACAGGGGAAGAGACCCAGTACTTC.

This chain links TRBV7-2 with TRBJ1-1; 8 nucleotides match TRBD1. V was clipped by 5 bases and J by 6 bases; unmatched bases: 8. The CDR3 is 14 residues long. Germline V gene sequence: CDR1 SGHTA, CDR2 FQGNSA. The CDR3 here is CASSPIGQGSEAFF. For the CDR3, the DNA is TGTGCCAGCAGCCCAATCGGACAGGGCTCTGAAGCTTTCTTT.

The gene calls are TRBV27 and TRBJ1-1, with TRBD1 matching 7 bases. With V trimmed by 11 bases and J by 5 bases, 5 bases remained unmatched. Germline V gene data show CDR1 as MNHEY and CDR2 as SMNVEV (reference sequence). The length of the CDR3 is 11 residues. CDR3 nucleotide sequence: TGTGCCCCAGGGGGGAGGACTGAAGCTTTCTTT. Amino acid sequence: CAPGGRTEAFF.

V gene TRBV7-8 combines with J gene TRBJ1-2, with 7 bases fitting TRBD1. The germline V gene encodes CDR1 SGHVS and CDR2 FQNEAQ. V lost 0 bases, J lost 5 bases, and 3 bases stayed unmatched. This CDR3 spans 14 amino acids. CDR3 coding DNA: TGTGCCAGCAGCTTAGCACAGGGGATATATGGCTACACCTTC. This encodes CASSLAQGIYGYTF.